Described below is a single TCR beta chain sequence and its context. This sample was included in a study of blood T cell repertoires in COVID-19. Germline-derived CDR1 and CDR2 are MNHEY and SMNVEV (reference sequence). The CDR3 has 14 amino acids. J gave up 7 bases and V 2 bases, and 7 bases lay outside the gene matches. Original processing methods: Amplification with reference gene primers provided the estimates of nucleated cell counts. Using immunoSEQ multiplex PCR, the repertoire was profiled, and TCRdb retains in-frame clones only, with some absent. V and J calls and clone size are as listed in that table; D and trimming were resolved from the DNA. The sample yields 290,000 or so clones, 87% seen once.

The source is a man between 18 and 29 years old with active or convalescent COVID-19. Input material: peripheral blood. The chain has TRBV27 and TRBJ1-2, with 7 positions matching TRBD1. DNA for the CDR3: TGTGCCAGCAGTTTAATACAGGGGACCGGTGGCTACACCTTC. It specifies CASSLIQGTGGYTF.